The 21 T cell receptor beta chains presented below share a single source sample, sequenced in a study of T cell responses to AZD1222 COVID-19 vaccine. The protocol was immunoSEQ multiplex PCR, while the TCRdb copy is restricted to in-frame clones and leaves out a portion. The profile shows about 180,000 clones, roughly 94% of them singletons. The material was peripheral blood, obtained 28 days after the second AZD1222 dose. These TCRs come from an adult who received the AZD1222 COVID-19 vaccine.

V gene TRBV5-1 combines with J gene TRBJ2-3, with a possible D match to TRBD1 (6 bases). The CDR3 totals 14 residues. The germline V and J ends were trimmed by 4 bases and 5 bases, with 14 bases remaining between them. Germline CDR1 is SGHRS and CDR2 is YFSETQ. The CDR3 DNA sequence: TGCGCCAGCAGCCAGAGTGTGGGACAAGATACGCAGTATTTT. Residues: CASSQSVGQDTQYF.

The CDR3 here is CASRRLAGAYNEQFF. CDR3 DNA sequence: TGTGCCAGCAGACGACTAGCGGGGGCCTACAATGAGCAGTTCTTC. The V and J genes are TRBV7-8 and TRBJ2-1; TRBD2 agrees at 12 bases. The germline gives CDR1 SGHVS, CDR2 FQNEAQ. V was pared by 6 bases and J by 2 bases, with 2 bases of the junction left unmatched. This CDR3 is built from 15 residues.

This chain connects TRBV5-1 to TRBJ2-2; a weak D match, TRBD2 (5 bases). Germline V gives CDR1 SGHRS, CDR2 YFSETQ. V was trimmed by 5 bases and J by 5 bases, leaving 7 bases between them. The CDR3 loop spans 12 amino acids. The CDR3 DNA is TGCGCCAGCAGGGAGGTTACCGGGGAGCTGTTTTTT. It codes for CASREVTGELFF.

A few counts support this clone. The chain has TRBV5-1 and TRBJ1-3, with D unresolved. CDR1 and CDR2 from the germline V gene are SGHRS and YFSETQ. This CDR3 is 13 amino acids long. V lost 6 bases to trimming and J lost 0 bases, with 7 bases between them. In DNA form, the CDR3 reads TGCGCCAGCAAACTGGACTCTGGAAACACCATATATTTT. This encodes CASKLDSGNTIYF.

This sequence joins TRBV12-3 or TRBV12-4 and TRBJ1-1, with D unclear. CDR3 length: 13 residues. The germline V and J ends were trimmed by 10 bases and 6 bases, with 18 bases remaining between them. As DNA, the CDR3 is TGTGCCACCGCTGCAACAGAGGTCTCTGAAGCTTTCTTT. Residues: CATAATEVSEAFF.

CDR3 residues: CAGLPLSGNTIYF. The DNA of the CDR3 is TGTGCCGGGCTCCCACTCTCTGGAAACACCATATATTTT. This chain links TRBV6-5 with TRBJ1-3; D is unresolved. The germline V and J ends were trimmed by 11 bases and 0 bases, with 11 bases remaining between them. The CDR3 runs 13 residues. Looked up from germline, CDR1 is MNHEY and CDR2 is SVGAGI.

The J gene is TRBJ2-2, the V gene TRBV4-1, with D uncertain. The V gene's germline CDR1 is MGHRA and CDR2 YSYEKL. CDR3 length: 18 residues. V gave up 3 bases and J gave up 1 base, with 18 bases separating them. In DNA form, the CDR3 reads TGCGCCAGCAGCCACACCTCGCTCCGACTCAAGAACACCGGGGAGCTGTTTTTT. It translates to CASSHTSLRLKNTGELFF.

The count of this clone is one. This chain links TRBV19 with TRBJ1-4; D remains unclear. The CDR3 has 15 residues. Per the germline V gene, CDR1 is LNHDA and CDR2 is SQIVND (reference sequence). V was pared by 3 bases and J by 9 bases, with 17 bases between. The CDR3: CASSIIEHRYKKLFF. The DNA of the CDR3 is TGTGCCAGTAGTATTATCGAACATAGATATAAAAAACTGTTTTTT.

This clone was seen more than once but under ten times. This rearrangement joins TRBV7-2 to TRBJ1-1, with D possibly TRBD1 on 5 matching bases. Germline lookup yields CDR1 SGHTA and CDR2 FQGNSA. V dropped 3 bases and J dropped 7 bases, with 9 bases sitting between them. There are 12 residues in the CDR3. CDR3 protein: CASSLRGGEAFF. CDR3 sequence (DNA): TGTGCCAGCAGCTTGCGGGGGGGTGAAGCTTTCTTT.

The chain is built from TRBV3-1 (or the pseudogene TRBV3-2) and TRBJ1-2; 8 bases are shared with TRBD1. Germline assignment: CDR1 LGHDT and CDR2 YNNKEL (reference sequence). Trimming at V came to 6 bases and at J to 5 bases, leaving 17 bases not matched to a gene. The CDR3 contains 17 residues. As DNA, the CDR3 is TGTGCCAGCAGGTCCGTAATCGGACAGGGAGGTGGTTATGGCTACACCTTC. It encodes CASRSVIGQGGGYGYTF.

The V gene is TRBV12-3 or TRBV12-4, the J gene TRBJ1-1; 8 positions agree with TRBD1. The CDR3 is made up of 13 amino acids. Trimming removed 3 bases from V and 6 bases from J; junction bases left unmatched: 3. CDR3 amino acids: CASSLDRAPEAFF. CDR3 DNA sequence: TGTGCCAGCAGTTTGGACAGGGCCCCTGAAGCTTTCTTT.

The chain joins TRBV6-5 to TRBJ2-7; TRBD1 aligns across 7 bases. Trimming took 2 bases from V and 5 from J; bases not matched to a gene: 9. Germline CDR1 is MNHEY and CDR2 is SVGAGI. CDR3 length: 15 amino acids. CDR3: CASSYRGLLVDEQYF. The CDR3 nucleotides are TGTGCCAGCAGTTACAGGGGGCTATTGGTCGACGAGCAGTACTTC.

CDR3 DNA: TGTGCCAGCAGCGCCACCGTCGGGGGGCTGGGGGACACCATATATTTT. This translates into CASSATVGGLGDTIYF. The J gene is TRBJ1-3, the V gene TRBV9; D perhaps matches TRBD1 (6 bases). Trimming stripped 3 bases from V and 8 bases from J, with 21 bases between. Germline V lookup: CDR1 SGDLS, CDR2 YYNGEE. This CDR3 spans 16 amino acids.

J is TRBJ1-1 and V is TRBV4-2; the match to TRBD1 covers 7 bases. CDR1 and CDR2 (germline): LGHNA, YNFKEQ. J was trimmed by 3 bases and V by 1 base; bases with no gene match: 5. This CDR3 contains 15 residues. This CDR3 is CASSQVQGEDTEAFF. The CDR3 DNA sequence: TGTGCCAGCAGCCAAGTTCAGGGGGAGGACACTGAAGCTTTCTTT.

The chain links TRBV30 to TRBJ2-1; 10 bases are shared with TRBD2. Germline loops: CDR1 GTSNPN, CDR2 SVGIG (reference sequence). The ends lost 6 bases at V and 7 bases at J; junction bases unmatched: 9. This CDR3 has 14 residues. The CDR3 DNA sequence: TGTGCCTGCGGACCGGGACTAGCGAAAAATGAGCAGTTCTTC. Its translation: CACGPGLAKNEQFF.

V gene TRBV7-9 combines with J gene TRBJ2-1; tentative D call: TRBD2 (5 bases). V lost 4 bases, J lost 2 bases, and 15 bases lay in between. CDR3 length: 16 residues. CDR1 and CDR2 (germline): SEHNR, FQNEAQ (reference sequence). CDR3 protein: CASSSNGLEAYNEQFF. For the CDR3, the DNA is TGTGCCAGCAGCTCGAACGGACTCGAAGCCTACAATGAGCAGTTCTTC.

The V gene is TRBV25-1, the J gene TRBJ1-6; 9 nucleotides match TRBD1. CDR3 length equals 15 residues. Unmatched junction bases numbered 8, after V lost 5 bases and J lost 9 bases. From germline, CDR1 is MGHDK and CDR2 SYGVNS. The CDR3 DNA reads TGTGCCAGCAGTACTACAGGGGGCAGGGGTTCACCCCTCCACTTT. This codes for CASSTTGGRGSPLHF.

The gene calls are TRBV7-2 and TRBJ1-3, with D maybe TRBD1 (5 bases). The CDR3 is made up of 16 amino acids. CDR1 SGHTA and CDR2 FQGNSA come from the germline V gene. The V and J ends lost 4 bases and 3 bases respectively, with 16 bases between them. The CDR3 sequence is CASSSMAGTFGNTIYF. CDR3 coding DNA: TGTGCCAGCAGCTCGATGGCCGGGACCTTTGGAAACACCATATATTTT.

The chain recombines TRBV27 with TRBJ1-6; D gene ambiguous. The V end was cut by 2 bases, the J end by 13 bases, with 27 bases between. This CDR3 is built from 18 residues. Per the germline V gene, CDR1 is MNHEY and CDR2 is SMNVEV (reference sequence). The CDR3 DNA reads as TGTGCCAGCAGTTTAGTTCACTCTTCCGGCCTCGTCCGATGGCCCCTCCACTTT. As protein: CASSLVHSSGLVRWPLHF.

V is TRBV4-1 and J is TRBJ1-2, with D unresolved. V dropped 0 bases and J dropped 0 bases, with 11 bases sitting between them. The CDR3 has 16 amino acids. Per germline, CDR1 MGHRA and CDR2 YSYEKL. The CDR3 region is CASSQDRRSTNYGYTF. As DNA, the CDR3 is TGCGCCAGCAGCCAAGATCGGAGGTCAACTAACTATGGCTACACCTTC.

V and J are TRBV11-1 and TRBJ1-5, with a weak D call TRBD1 (6 bases). Germline CDR1 and CDR2: SGHAT and FQDESV (reference sequence). V was clipped by 5 bases and J by 6 bases, with 14 bases between them. CDR3 size: 14 residues. The CDR3 reads CASSPAGEGQPQHF. The DNA for the CDR3 is TGTGCCAGCAGCCCGGCAGGGGAGGGTCAGCCCCAGCATTTT.